Below, one T cell receptor (beta chain) is given with its context. The CDR3 runs 16 residues. The V and J ends lost 5 bases and 7 bases, in that order; junction bases with no gene match: 11. The V gene's germline CDR1 is MDHEN and CDR2 SYDVKM. This entry comes from a study of blood T cell repertoires in COVID-19. Libraries were prepared by immunoSEQ multiplex PCR; TCRdb keeps only in-frame clonotypes and omits some of them. The sample comprises 85,000 to 95,000 clones, 75% to 95% of which are singletons, and under 5% rests with the top ten. The material sequenced was peripheral blood. The chain is built from TRBV28 and TRBJ2-7, with 13 bases aligning to TRBD2. The receptor's source is a woman between 50 and 59 years old in a cohort sampled during active COVID-19. Here the CDR3 reads CASSVSGLAGRFEQYF. The CDR3 DNA reads as TGTGCCAGCAGTGTATCGGGACTAGCGGGGCGTTTTGAGCAGTACTTC.